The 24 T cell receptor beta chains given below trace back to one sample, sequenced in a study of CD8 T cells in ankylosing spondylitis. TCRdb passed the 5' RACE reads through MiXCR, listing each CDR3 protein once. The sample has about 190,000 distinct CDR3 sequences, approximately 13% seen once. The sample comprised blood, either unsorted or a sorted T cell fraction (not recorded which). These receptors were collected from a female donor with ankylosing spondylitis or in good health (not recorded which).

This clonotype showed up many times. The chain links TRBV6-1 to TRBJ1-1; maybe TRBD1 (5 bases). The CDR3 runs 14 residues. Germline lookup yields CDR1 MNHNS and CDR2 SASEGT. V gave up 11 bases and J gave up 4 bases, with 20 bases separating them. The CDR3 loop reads CASMGVGRGTEAFF. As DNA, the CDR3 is TGTGCCTCGATGGGGGTGGGGCGCGGCACTGAAGCTTTCTTT.

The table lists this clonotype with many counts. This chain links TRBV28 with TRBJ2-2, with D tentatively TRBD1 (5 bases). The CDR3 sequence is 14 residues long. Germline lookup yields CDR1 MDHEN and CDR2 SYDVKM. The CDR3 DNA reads TGTGCGAGTCAGGGCAGACCGAACACCGGGGAGCTGTTTTTT. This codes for CASQGRPNTGELFF.

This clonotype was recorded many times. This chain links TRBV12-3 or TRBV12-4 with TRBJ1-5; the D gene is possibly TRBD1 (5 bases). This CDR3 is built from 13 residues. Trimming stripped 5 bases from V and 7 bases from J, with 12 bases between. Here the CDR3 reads CASSRDGQQPQHF. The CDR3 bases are TGTGCCAGCAGTCGGGACGGACAACAGCCCCAGCATTTT.

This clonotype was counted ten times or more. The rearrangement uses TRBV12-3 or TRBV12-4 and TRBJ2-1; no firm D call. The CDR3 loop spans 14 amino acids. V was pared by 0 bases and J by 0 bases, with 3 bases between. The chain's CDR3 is CASSLAGSYNEQFF. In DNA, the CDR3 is TGTGCCAGCAGTTTAGCGGGCTCCTACAATGAGCAGTTCTTC.

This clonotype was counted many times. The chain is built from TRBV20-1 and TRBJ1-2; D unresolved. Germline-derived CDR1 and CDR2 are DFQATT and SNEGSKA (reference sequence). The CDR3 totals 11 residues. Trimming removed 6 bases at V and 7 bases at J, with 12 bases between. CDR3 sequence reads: CSAAPPTGYTF. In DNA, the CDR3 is TGCAGTGCAGCTCCTCCGACTGGCTACACCTTC.

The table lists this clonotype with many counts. The CDR3 loop is CASSPERVGETQYF. CDR3 in DNA: TGTGCCAGCAGCCCAGAGCGGGTGGGAGAGACCCAGTACTTC. V is TRBV5-6 and J is TRBJ2-5, with D possibly being TRBD2 (6 bases). CDR1 and CDR2 from the germline V gene are SGHDT and YYEEEE. V gave up 4 bases and J gave up 4 bases, with 14 bases separating them. The CDR3 length is 14 residues.

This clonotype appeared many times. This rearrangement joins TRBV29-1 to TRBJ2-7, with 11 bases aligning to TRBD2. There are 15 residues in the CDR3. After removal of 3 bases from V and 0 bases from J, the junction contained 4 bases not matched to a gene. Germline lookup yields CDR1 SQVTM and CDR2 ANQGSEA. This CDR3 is CSVDATSGDSYEQYF. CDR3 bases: TGCAGCGTTGATGCGACTAGCGGGGACTCCTACGAGCAGTACTTC.

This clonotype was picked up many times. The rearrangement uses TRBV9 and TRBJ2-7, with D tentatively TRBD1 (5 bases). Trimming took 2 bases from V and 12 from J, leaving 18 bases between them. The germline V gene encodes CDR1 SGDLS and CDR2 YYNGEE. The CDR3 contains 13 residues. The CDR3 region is CASSVTVQAILYF. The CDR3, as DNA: TGTGCCAGCAGCGTCACAGTACAGGCGATTTTGTACTTC.

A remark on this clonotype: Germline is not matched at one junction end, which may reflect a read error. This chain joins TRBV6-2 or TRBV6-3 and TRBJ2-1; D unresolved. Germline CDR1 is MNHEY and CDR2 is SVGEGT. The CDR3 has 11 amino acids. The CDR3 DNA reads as TGTGCCAGCACGTTGGGTTCCCACCCTCTCTTC. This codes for CASTLGSHPLF.

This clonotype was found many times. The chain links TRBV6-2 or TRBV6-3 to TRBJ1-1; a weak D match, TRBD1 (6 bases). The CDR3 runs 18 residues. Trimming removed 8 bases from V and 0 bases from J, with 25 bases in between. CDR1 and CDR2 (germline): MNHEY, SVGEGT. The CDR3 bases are TGTGCCAGCCAAGAATCCCGGACAGCTCTGTCTATGAACACTGAAGCTTTCTTT. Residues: CASQESRTALSMNTEAFF.

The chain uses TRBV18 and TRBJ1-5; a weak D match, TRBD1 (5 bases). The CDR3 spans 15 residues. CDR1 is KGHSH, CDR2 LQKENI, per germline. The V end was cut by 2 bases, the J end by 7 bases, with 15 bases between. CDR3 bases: TGTGCCAGCTCACCAAATTCAATGCAGGGCCAGCCCCAGCATTTT. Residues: CASSPNSMQGQPQHF. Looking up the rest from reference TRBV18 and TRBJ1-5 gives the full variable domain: NAGVMQNPRHLVRRRGQEARLRCSPMKGHSHVYWYRQLPEEGLKFMVYLQKENIIDESGMPKERFSAEFPKEGPSILRIQQVVRGDSAAYFCASSPNSMQGQPQHFGDGTRLSIL.

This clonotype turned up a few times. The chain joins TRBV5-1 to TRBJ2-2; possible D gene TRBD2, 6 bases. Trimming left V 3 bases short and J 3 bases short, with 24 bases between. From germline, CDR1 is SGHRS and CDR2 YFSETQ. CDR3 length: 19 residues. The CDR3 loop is CASSSPRGDRLDYTGELFF. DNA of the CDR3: TGCGCCAGCAGCTCCCCACGCGGGGATCGGTTGGACTACACCGGGGAGCTGTTTTTT.

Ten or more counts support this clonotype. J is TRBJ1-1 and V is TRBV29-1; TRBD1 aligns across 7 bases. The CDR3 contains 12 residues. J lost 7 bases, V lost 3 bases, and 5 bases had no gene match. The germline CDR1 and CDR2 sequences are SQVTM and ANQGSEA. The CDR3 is CSVDARQGEAFF. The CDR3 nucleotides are TGCAGCGTTGACGCTAGACAGGGTGAAGCTTTCTTT.

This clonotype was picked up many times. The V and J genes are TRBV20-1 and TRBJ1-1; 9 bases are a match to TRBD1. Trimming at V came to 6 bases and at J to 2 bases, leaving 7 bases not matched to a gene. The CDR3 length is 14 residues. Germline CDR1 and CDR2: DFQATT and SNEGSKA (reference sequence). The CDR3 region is CSADTGGYNTEAFF. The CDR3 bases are TGCAGTGCCGACACAGGGGGCTACAACACTGAAGCTTTCTTT.

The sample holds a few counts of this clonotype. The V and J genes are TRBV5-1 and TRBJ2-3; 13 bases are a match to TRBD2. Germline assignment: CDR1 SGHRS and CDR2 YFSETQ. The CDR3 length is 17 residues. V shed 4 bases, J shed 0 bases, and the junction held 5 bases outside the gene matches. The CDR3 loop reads CASSLGLAGVSTDTQYF. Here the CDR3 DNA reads TGCGCCAGCAGCCTTGGACTAGCGGGAGTAAGCACAGATACGCAGTATTTT.

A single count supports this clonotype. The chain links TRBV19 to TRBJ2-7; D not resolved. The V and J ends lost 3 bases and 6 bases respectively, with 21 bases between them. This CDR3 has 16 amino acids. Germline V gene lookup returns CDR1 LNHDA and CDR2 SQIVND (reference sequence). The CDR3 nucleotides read TGTGCCAGTAGTATCGCGGCCTTGCAGCCCCATGCCGAGCAGTACTTC. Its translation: CASSIAALQPHAEQYF.

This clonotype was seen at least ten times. As DNA, the CDR3 is TGTGCCAGCAGTACGGGGCCAGCGGAGGGGGAGACCCAGTACTTC. This gives the protein CASSTGPAEGETQYF. The chain links TRBV6-1 to TRBJ2-5; weak D call: TRBD2 (6 bases). This CDR3 is built from 15 residues. The germline V and J ends were trimmed by 5 bases and 5 bases, with 18 bases remaining between them. CDR1 is MNHNS and CDR2 is SASEGT in the germline V gene.

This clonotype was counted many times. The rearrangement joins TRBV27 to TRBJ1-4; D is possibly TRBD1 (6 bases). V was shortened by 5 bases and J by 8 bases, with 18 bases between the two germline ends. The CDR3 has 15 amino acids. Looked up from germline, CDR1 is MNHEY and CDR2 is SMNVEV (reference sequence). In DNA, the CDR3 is TGTGCCAGCAGTCCCGGGACACCTTGGGCAGAAAAACTGTTTTTT. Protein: CASSPGTPWAEKLFF.

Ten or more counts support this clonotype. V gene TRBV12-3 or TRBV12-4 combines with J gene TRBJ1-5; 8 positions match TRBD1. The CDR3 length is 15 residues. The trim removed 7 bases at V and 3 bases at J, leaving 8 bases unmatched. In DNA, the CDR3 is TGTGCCAGCACCCCCGGACAGGGCGTCAATCAGCCCCAGCATTTT. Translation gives CASTPGQGVNQPQHF.

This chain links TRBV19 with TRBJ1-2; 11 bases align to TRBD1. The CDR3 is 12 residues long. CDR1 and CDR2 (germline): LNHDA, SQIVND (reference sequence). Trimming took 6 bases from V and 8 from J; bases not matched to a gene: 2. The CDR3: CASRDRGLGYTF. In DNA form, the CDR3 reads TGTGCCAGTAGGGACAGGGGGCTGGGCTACACCTTC.

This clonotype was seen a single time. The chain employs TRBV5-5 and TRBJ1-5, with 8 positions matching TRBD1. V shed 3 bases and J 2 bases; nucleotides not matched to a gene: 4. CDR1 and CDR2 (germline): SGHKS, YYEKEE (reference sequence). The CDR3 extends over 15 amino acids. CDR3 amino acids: CASSYQTGGNQPQHF. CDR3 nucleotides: TGTGCCAGCAGCTACCAGACAGGGGGCAATCAGCCCCAGCATTTT. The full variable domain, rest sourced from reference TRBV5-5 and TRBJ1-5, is DAGVTQSPTHLIKTRGQQVTLRCSPISGHKSVSWYQQVLGQGPQFIFQYYEKEERGRGNFPDRFSARQFPNYSSELNVNALLLGDSALYLCASSYQTGGNQPQHFGDGTRLSIL.

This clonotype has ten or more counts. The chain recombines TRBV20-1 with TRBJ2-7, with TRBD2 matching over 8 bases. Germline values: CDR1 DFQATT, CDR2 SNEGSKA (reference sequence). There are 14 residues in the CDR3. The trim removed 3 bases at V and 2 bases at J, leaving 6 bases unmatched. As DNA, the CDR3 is TGCAGTGCTAGGGGGAGCGGGAGCGCCTACGAGCAGTACTTC. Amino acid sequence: CSARGSGSAYEQYF.

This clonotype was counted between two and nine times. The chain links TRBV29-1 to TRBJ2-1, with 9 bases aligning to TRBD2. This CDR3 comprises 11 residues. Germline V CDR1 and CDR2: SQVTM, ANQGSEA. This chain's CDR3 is CTCSGSYEQFF. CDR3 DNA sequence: TGCACCTGTAGCGGGAGCTATGAGCAGTTCTTC.

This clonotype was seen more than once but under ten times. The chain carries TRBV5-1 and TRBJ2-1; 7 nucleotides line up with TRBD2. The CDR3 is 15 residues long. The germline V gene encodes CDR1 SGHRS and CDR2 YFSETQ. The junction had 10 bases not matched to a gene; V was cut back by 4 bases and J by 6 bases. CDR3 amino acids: CASSPLALAINEQFF. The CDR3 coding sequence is TGCGCCAGCAGCCCCTTGGCACTAGCGATCAATGAGCAGTTCTTC.